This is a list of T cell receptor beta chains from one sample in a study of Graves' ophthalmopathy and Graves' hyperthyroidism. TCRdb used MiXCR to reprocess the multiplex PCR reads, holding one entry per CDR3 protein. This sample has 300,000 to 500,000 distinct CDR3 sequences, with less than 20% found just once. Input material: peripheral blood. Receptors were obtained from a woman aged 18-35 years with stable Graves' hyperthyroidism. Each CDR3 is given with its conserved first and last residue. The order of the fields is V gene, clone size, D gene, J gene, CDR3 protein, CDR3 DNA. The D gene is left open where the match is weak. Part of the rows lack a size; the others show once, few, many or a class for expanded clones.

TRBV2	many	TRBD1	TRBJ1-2	CAGGRQGAPGYTF	TGTGCCGGAGGAAGACAGGGGGCGCCCGGCTACACCTTC
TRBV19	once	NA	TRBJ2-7	CASSIPGNEQYF	TGTGCCAGTAGTATACCGGGAAACGAGCAGTACTTC
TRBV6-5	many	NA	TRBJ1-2	CASSYSSGLYGYTF	TGTGCCAGCAGTTACTCAAGCGGCCTCTATGGCTACACCTTC
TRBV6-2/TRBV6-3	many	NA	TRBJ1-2	CASSYLWRGSLNYGYTF	TGTGCCAGCAGTTACCTTTGGCGGGGGAGCTTAAACTATGGCTACACCTTC
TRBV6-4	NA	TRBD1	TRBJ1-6	CASSHSSPGTGGSYNSPLHF	TGTGCCAGCAGTCACTCTTCCCCCGGGACAGGGGGCTCCTATAATTCACCCCTCCACTTT
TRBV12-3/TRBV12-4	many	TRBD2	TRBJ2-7	CASSFSGGGYEQYF	TGTGCCAGCAGTTTCAGCGGGGGGGGGTACGAGCAGTACTTC
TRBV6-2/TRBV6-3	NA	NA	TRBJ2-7	CASSKGSSYYEQYF	TGTGCCAGCAGTAAAGGCAGCAGTTACTACGAGCAGTACTTC
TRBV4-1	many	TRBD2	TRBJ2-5	CASSQDTGGAYQETQYF	TGCGCCAGCAGCCAAGATACCGGGGGGGCGTACCAAGAGACCCAGTACTTC
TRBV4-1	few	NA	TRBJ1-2	CASSKASVEGLYYGYTF	TGCGCCAGCAGCAAGGCGTCGGTAGAGGGCCTCTACTATGGCTACACCTTC
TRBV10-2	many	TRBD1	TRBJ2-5	CASSWTGEETQYF	TGCGCCAGCAGTTGGACAGGGGAAGAGACCCAGTACTTC
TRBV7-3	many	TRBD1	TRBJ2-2	CASSPKRTGNTGELFF	TGTGCCAGCAGCCCAAAGCGGACAGGGAACACCGGGGAGCTGTTTTTT
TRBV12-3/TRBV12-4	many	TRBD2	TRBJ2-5	CASTMTSRETQYF	TGTGCCAGCACCATGACTAGCCGAGAGACCCAGTACTTC
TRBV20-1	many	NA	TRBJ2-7	CSAPDPWGTEPYEQYF	TGCAGTGCTCCCGACCCCTGGGGGACGGAGCCCTACGAGCAGTACTTC
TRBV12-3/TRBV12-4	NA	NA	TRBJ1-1	CASNSRGDTDAFF	TGTGCCAGCAACTCCCGAGGGGACACTGATGCTTTCTTT
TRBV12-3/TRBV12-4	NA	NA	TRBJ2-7	CASSLFIPGEQYF	TGTGCCAGCAGTTTATTTATTCCGGGAGAGCAGTACTTC
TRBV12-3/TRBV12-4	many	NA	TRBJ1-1	CASSLGQRFTEAFF	TGTGCCAGCAGTTTGGGGCAGCGATTCACTGAAGCTTTCTTT
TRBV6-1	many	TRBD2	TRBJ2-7	CASTERGSSYEQYF	TGTGCCAGCACCGAGCGGGGAAGCTCCTACGAGCAGTACTTC
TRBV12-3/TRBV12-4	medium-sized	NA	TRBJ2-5	CASSFDGETQYF	TGTGCCAGCAGTTTTGATGGGGAGACCCAGTACTTC
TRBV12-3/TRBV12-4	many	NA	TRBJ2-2	CASCNWGAGELFF	TGTGCCAGCTGTAATTGGGGTGCCGGGGAGCTGTTTTTT
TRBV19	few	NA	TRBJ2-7	CASSIRVGYEQYF	TGTGCCAGTAGTATTAGGGTCGGGTACGAGCAGTACTTC
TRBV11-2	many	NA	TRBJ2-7	CASSPTTGTEQYF	TGTGCCAGCAGCCCTACAACAGGAACTGAGCAGTACTTC
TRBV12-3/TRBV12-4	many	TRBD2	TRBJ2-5	CASSFGRGGLRGQETQYF	TGTGCCAGCAGTTTTGGGCGGGGGGGCCTGAGGGGTCAAGAGACCCAGTACTTC
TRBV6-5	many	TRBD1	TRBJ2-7	CASSYSGQDSYEQYF	TGTGCCAGCAGTTACTCCGGACAGGACTCCTACGAGCAGTACTTC
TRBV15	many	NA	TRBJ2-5	CATSRDQLGGASKTQYF	TGTGCCACCAGCAGAGATCAGTTGGGGGGGGCTTCCAAGACCCAGTACTTC
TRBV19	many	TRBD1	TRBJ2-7	CASSVTGTGGNEQYF	TGTGCCAGTAGTGTTACCGGGACAGGGGGCAACGAGCAGTACTTC
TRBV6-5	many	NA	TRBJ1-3	CASSYRESGNTIYF	TGTGCCAGCAGTTACAGGGAGTCTGGAAACACCATATATTTT
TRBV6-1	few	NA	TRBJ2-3	CASRAVITDTQYF	TGTGCCAGCAGGGCCGTTATCACAGATACGCAGTATTTT
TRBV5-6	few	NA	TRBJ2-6	CASSGGVRSGANVLTF	TGTGCCAGCAGCGGCGGGGTACGCTCTGGGGCCAACGTCCTGACTTTC
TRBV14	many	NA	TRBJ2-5	CASNEWVGQETQYF	TGTGCCAGCAACGAATGGGTTGGCCAAGAGACCCAGTACTTC
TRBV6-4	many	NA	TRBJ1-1	CASSHSDLGRRHTEAFF	TGTGCCAGCAGCCACTCGGATCTGGGACGAAGACACACTGAAGCTTTCTTT
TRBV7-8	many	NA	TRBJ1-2	CASSLGEGTGYTF	TGTGCCAGCAGCTTAGGCGAAGGGACCGGCTACACCTTC
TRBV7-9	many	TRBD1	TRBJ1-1	CAILPGTGGTEAFF	TGTGCCATCCTTCCCGGGACAGGGGGAACTGAAGCTTTCTTT
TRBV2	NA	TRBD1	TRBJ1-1	CASRVQGVLHTEAFF	TGTGCCAGCAGGGTACAGGGGGTACTTCACACTGAAGCTTTCTTT
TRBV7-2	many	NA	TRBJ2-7	CASSLGGRVYEQYF	TGTGCCAGCAGCTTGGGGGGCAGGGTCTACGAGCAGTACTTC
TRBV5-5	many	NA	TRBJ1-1	CASSLDVTKAFF	TGTGCCAGCAGCTTGGACGTGACGAAGGCTTTCTTT
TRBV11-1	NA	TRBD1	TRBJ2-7	CASSPPKGDDRGHYEQYF	TGTGCCAGCAGCCCCCCGAAAGGGGATGACAGGGGGCATTACGAGCAGTACTTC
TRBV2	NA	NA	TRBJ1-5	CASTGVGGNQPQHF	TGTGCCAGCACCGGGGTGGGGGGCAATCAGCCCCAGCATTTT